These 8 T cell receptor beta chains originate from one sample sequenced in a study of shared clonotypes between healthy human individuals. Only in-frame clones appear in the TCRdb table, and some are missing; sequencing was by immunoSEQ multiplex PCR. The table includes roughly 2,000,000 clones, approximately 92% detected once. Selected positively for CCR7 and CD45RO-negative, naive CD8 cells excluded terminally differentiated effector memory CD45RA+ cells. The source material was naive CD8+ T cells from PBMCs. These TCRs come from a man between 18 and 29 years old in good health. Some clones in this sample may be carry-over from other donors' samples.

The V gene is TRBV30, the J gene TRBJ2-1, with D maybe TRBD1 (5 bases). This CDR3 spans 15 amino acids. Trimming stripped 3 bases from V and 0 bases from J, with 12 bases between. Looked up from germline, CDR1 is GTSNPN and CDR2 is SVGIG (reference sequence). CDR3 protein: CAWSLGQGSYNEQFF. CDR3 in DNA: TGTGCCTGGAGCCTCGGGCAGGGCTCCTACAATGAGCAGTTCTTC.

This chain links TRBV11-3 with TRBJ2-1, with D possibly matching TRBD2 (5 bases). Trimming removed 1 base at V and 2 bases at J, with 12 bases between. Germline V lookup: CDR1 SGHNT, CDR2 YENEEA. This CDR3 spans 16 amino acids. Here the CDR3 DNA reads TGTGCCAGCAGCTTAGGGAGGCGGGCTACCTACAATGAGCAGTTCTTC. This codes for CASSLGRRATYNEQFF.

This chain links TRBV27 with TRBJ1-1, with D perhaps matching TRBD1 (6 bases). Deletions cut 6 bases from V and 7 bases from J, with 15 bases between. From germline, CDR1 is MNHEY and CDR2 SMNVEV (reference sequence). CDR3 length: 13 residues. CDR3 sequence reads: CASRNQGIDEAFF. Written as DNA, the CDR3 is TGTGCCAGCAGGAACCAGGGGATCGATGAAGCTTTCTTT.

This clone was seen once. This chain uses TRBV27 with TRBJ2-7, with 8 bases aligning to TRBD1. The CDR3 extends over 14 amino acids. Germline CDR1 MNHEY, CDR2 SMNVEV (reference sequence). The V gene end was trimmed by 3 bases and the J gene end by 6 bases; junction bases not matched to a gene: 7. The CDR3 reads CASSLQGAISEQYF. DNA for the CDR3: TGTGCCAGCAGTTTGCAGGGGGCGATCTCCGAGCAGTACTTC.

This CDR3 reads CATSRVAIRGTEAFF. In DNA, the CDR3 is TGTGCCACCAGCAGAGTCGCGATACGGGGCACTGAAGCTTTCTTT. V usage is TRBV15 and J usage is TRBJ1-1; D gene unclear. The CDR3 totals 15 residues. Trimming took off 1 base at V and 4 bases at J, with 13 bases between the two ends. Looked up from germline, CDR1 is LNHNV and CDR2 is YYDKDF (reference sequence).

The chain has TRBV6-5 and TRBJ1-2, with D unresolved. Germline V CDR1 and CDR2: MNHEY, SVGAGI. Trimming removed 0 bases at V and 0 bases at J, with 8 bases between. The CDR3 runs to 15 residues. CDR3 sequence: CASSYSGRPNYGYTF. CDR3 in DNA: TGTGCCAGCAGTTACTCGGGGAGACCTAACTATGGCTACACCTTC.

The CDR3 region has the DNA TGTGCCAGCAGTTTACTTCTAGCGGGAGGGCGGACTTACGAGCAGTACTTC. Translation gives CASSLLLAGGRTYEQYF. The gene calls are TRBV28 and TRBJ2-7; TRBD2 matches at 12 bases. The junction had 9 bases not matched to a gene; V was cut back by 2 bases and J by 4 bases. Germline CDR1 MDHEN, CDR2 SYDVKM. The CDR3 length is 17 residues. The whole variable domain, remainder taken from reference TRBV28 and TRBJ2-7, is DVKVTQSSRYLVKRTGEKVFLECVQDMDHENMFWYRQDPGLGLRLIYFSYDVKMKEKGDIPEGYSVSREKKERFSLILESASTNQTSMYLCASSLLLAGGRTYEQYFGPGTRLTVT.

The chain links TRBV10-3 to TRBJ2-7; D is perhaps TRBD2 (5 bases). The CDR3 contains 15 residues. Trimming left V 3 bases short and J 3 bases short, with 15 bases between. Germline V lookup: CDR1 ENHRY, CDR2 SYGVKD. The CDR3 loop is CAISDSWTSVYEQYF. CDR3 coding DNA: TGTGCCATCAGTGACTCCTGGACTTCCGTCTACGAGCAGTACTTC.